This TCR beta chain was found in a study of cytomegalovirus exposure and HLA in healthy donors. Study conclusions and caveats: Later work found most CMV-associated TCR beta chains apparently HLA-restricted. Reports credit the classifier with highly specific, highly sensitive diagnosis of cytomegalovirus status. Donor immune exposure was known only as CMV serostatus. Earlier analysis found most TCR beta V segments productive about 90% or about 30% of the time.

Amplification used 60 Vbeta primers and 13 Jbeta primers. Sequencing used immunoSEQ multiplex PCR; TCRdb keeps in-frame clones, though not all of them. This table holds around 190,000 clones, just over 75% found once. This clone was observed once. Its antigen is still unknown. Unmatched junction bases numbered 4, after V lost 5 bases and J lost 6 bases. Germline V gene sequence: CDR1 SGDLS, CDR2 YYNGEE. The CDR3 sequence is 13 residues long. The gene calls are TRBV9 and TRBJ1-4; 7 nucleotides match TRBD1. This receptor was identified in a man aged 25-45 years in good health and CMV-seronegative. The sequencing input was PBMCs. The CDR3 sequence is CASSTDRDEKLFF. DNA for the CDR3: TGTGCCAGCAGTACTGACAGGGATGAAAAACTGTTTTTT.